Described below is a single T cell receptor (beta chain) sequence and its context. With 2 bases clipped from V and 7 bases from J, the junction kept 6 bases outside the gene matches. There are 15 residues in the CDR3. From germline, CDR1 is LGHNA and CDR2 YNFKEQ. The sample originates from a study of T cell responses to AZD1222 COVID-19 vaccine. Method: immunoSEQ multiplex PCR; TCRdb's copy keeps in-frame clones and lacks some. Here the sample spans 150,000 or so clones, approximately 91% being singletons. Material: peripheral blood, obtained on day 0 of AZD1222 vaccination. The rearrangement joins TRBV4-2 to TRBJ1-4, with 8 nucleotides matching TRBD1. The receptor comes from an adult in good health. The CDR3 here is CASSQPRTGFEKLFF. The CDR3 bases are TGTGCCAGCAGCCAACCCCGGACAGGGTTTGAAAAACTGTTTTTT.